This T cell receptor beta chain was captured by sequencing in a study of spatial heterogeneity in lung cancer. Study summary: Beta-chain sequences consistently outnumbered alpha-chain sequences in detection.

The sample's time point: sample taken at primary tumor resection. No cell sorting; template was whole RNA from tumor, lung tissue or PBMC. TCRdb fed the 5' RACE reads into MiXCR, producing one record per CDR3 protein. Here the sample spans tens of thousands of distinct CDR3 sequences, approximately 12% being singletons. This clonotype was recorded only once. The germline CDR1 and CDR2 sequences are LGHDT and YNNKEL (reference sequence). This CDR3 spans 15 amino acids. V was trimmed by 4 bases and J by 4 bases, leaving 16 bases between them. The sample in question was PBMCs, obtained at surgery. The gene calls are TRBV3-1 and TRBJ1-1, with D possibly being TRBD1 (5 bases). This receptor was identified in a male donor with early-stage non-small cell lung cancer. CDR3 in amino acids: CASSRHSGAPTEAFF. The DNA for the CDR3 is TGTGCCAGCAGCCGCCATTCCGGGGCGCCCACTGAAGCTTTCTTT.